This is a list of T cell receptor beta chains from one sample in a study of shared clonotypes between healthy human individuals. Sequenced by immunoSEQ multiplex PCR; TCRdb stores in-frame clones only, minus some. The sample has about 2 million clones, 85% to 95% seen once. The source material was naive CD8+ T cells sorted from blood. Receptors originate from a man aged 18 to 29 in good health. CDR3s include the opening cysteine and the closing phenylalanine or tryptophan. The D gene is left open where the match is weak. Some rows have no size entry. The others give once, few or many, or a class for an expanded clone.

CDR3 length,D gene,J gene,V gene,clone size,CDR3 DNA,CDR3 protein
18,TRBD1,TRBJ2-5,TRBV27,NA,TGTGCCAGCAGTCCCCCGGGACAGGGGAGTGGGGCCCAAGAGACCCAGTACTTC,CASSPPGQGSGAQETQYF
18,TRBD1,TRBJ1-2,TRBV15,NA,TGTGCCACCAGCAGAGAACAGGGGGAGGTCCGATGGAGCTATGGCTACACCTTC,CATSREQGEVRWSYGYTF
13,NA,TRBJ2-1,TRBV6-5,NA,TGTGCCAGCAGTCTCCTCAATTGGAATGAGCAGTTCTTC,CASSLLNWNEQFF
13,TRBD1,TRBJ1-1,TRBV27,NA,TGTGCCAGCAGTTTATCTACAGGGGCTGAAGCTTTCTTT,CASSLSTGAEAFF
15,TRBD1,TRBJ1-6,TRBV19,NA,TGTGCCAGTGGACAGGGAGGGACCTATAATTCACCCCTCCACTTT,CASGQGGTYNSPLHF
14,NA,TRBJ2-5,TRBV11-2,NA,TGTGCCAGCAGCCCAAACGGGATCGGAGAGACCCAGTACTTC,CASSPNGIGETQYF
15,TRBD2,TRBJ2-1,TRBV29-1,NA,TGCAGCGTTGGCCCCTCGACTAGCGGTAACAATGAGCAGTTCTTC,CSVGPSTSGNNEQFF
15,NA,TRBJ1-3,TRBV27,once,TGTGCCAGCAGCTCATTCCCTTTAGGGGGAAACACCATATATTTT,CASSSFPLGGNTIYF
16,NA,TRBJ2-7,TRBV4-1,NA,TGCGCCAGCAGCGCAAGGAGTGGGGGAAGGGACTACGAGCAGTACTTC,CASSARSGGRDYEQYF
13,NA,TRBJ2-2,TRBV5-4,NA,TGTGCCAGCAGCTTGGGGCTCACCGGGGAGCTGTTTTTT,CASSLGLTGELFF
17,TRBD1,TRBJ2-7,TRBV12-5,NA,TGTGCTAGTGGCATAGTCCACGGGACAGGACCATCCTACGAGCAGTACTTC,CASGIVHGTGPSYEQYF
13,TRBD1,TRBJ1-2,TRBV5-4,once,TGTGCCAGCAGCTTCACAGGGGTAGATGGCTACACCTTC,CASSFTGVDGYTF
15,NA,TRBJ1-2,TRBV7-2,NA,TGTGCCAGCAGCTTAGACGGACGCGGGGACTATGGCTACACCTTC,CASSLDGRGDYGYTF
14,TRBD1,TRBJ2-7,TRBV28,NA,TGTGCCAGTAGTGTACAGGGGAGCCGCTGGGAGCAGTACTTC,CASSVQGSRWEQYF
15,NA,TRBJ2-3,TRBV27,NA,TGTGCCAGCAGTTCGACAGGTAGAAGCACAGATACGCAGTATTTT,CASSSTGRSTDTQYF
13,NA,TRBJ1-6,TRBV10-2,NA,TGCGCCAGCAGTGATGGCTATAATTCACCCCTCCACTTT,CASSDGYNSPLHF
14,NA,TRBJ1-6,TRBV6-1,NA,TGTGCCAGCAGTGAAAGTAGGGCTGGTTCACCCCTCCACTTT,CASSESRAGSPLHF
14,TRBD1,TRBJ2-2,TRBV2,NA,TGTGCCAGCAGTCCCGGGACAGGGGCCGGGGAGCTGTTTTTT,CASSPGTGAGELFF
16,TRBD1,TRBJ2-7,TRBV4-1,NA,TGCGCCAGCAGCCAGACGGGGACAGGGTCGGGCTACGAGCAGTACTTC,CASSQTGTGSGYEQYF